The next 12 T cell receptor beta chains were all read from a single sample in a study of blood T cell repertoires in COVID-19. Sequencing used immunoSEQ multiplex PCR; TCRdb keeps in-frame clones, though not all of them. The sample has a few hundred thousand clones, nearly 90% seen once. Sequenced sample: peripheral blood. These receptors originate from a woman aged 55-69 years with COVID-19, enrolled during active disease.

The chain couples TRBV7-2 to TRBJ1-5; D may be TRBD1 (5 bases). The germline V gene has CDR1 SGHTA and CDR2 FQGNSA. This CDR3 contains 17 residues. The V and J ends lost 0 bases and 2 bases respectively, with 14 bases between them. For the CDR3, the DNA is TGTGCCAGCAGCTTAGCGTTCGGGGGGGGTCGCAATCAGCCCCAGCATTTT. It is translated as CASSLAFGGGRNQPQHF. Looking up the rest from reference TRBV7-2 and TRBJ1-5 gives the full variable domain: GAGVSQSPSNKVTEKGKDVELRCDPISGHTALYWYRQSLGQGLEFLIYFQGNSAPDKSGLPSDRFSAERTGGSVSTLTIQRTQQEDSAVYLCASSLAFGGGRNQPQHFGDGTRLSIL.

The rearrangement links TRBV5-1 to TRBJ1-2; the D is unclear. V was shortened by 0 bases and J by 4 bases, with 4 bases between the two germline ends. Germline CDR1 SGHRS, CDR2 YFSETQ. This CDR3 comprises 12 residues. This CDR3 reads CASSLDSYGYTF. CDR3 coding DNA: TGCGCCAGCAGCTTGGATAGCTATGGCTACACCTTC. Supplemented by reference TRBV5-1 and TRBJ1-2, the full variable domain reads KAGVTQTPRYLIKTRGQQVTLSCSPISGHRSVSWYQQTPGQGLQFLFEYFSETQRNKGNFPGRFSGRQFSNSRSEMNVSTLELGDSALYLCASSLDSYGYTFGSGTRLTVV.

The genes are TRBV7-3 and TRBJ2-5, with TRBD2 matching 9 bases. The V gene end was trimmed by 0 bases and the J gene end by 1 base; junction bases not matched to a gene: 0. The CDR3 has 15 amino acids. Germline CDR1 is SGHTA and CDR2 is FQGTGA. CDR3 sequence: CASSLTAGGQETQYF. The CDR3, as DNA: TGTGCCAGCAGCTTAACAGCGGGGGGCCAAGAGACCCAGTACTTC.

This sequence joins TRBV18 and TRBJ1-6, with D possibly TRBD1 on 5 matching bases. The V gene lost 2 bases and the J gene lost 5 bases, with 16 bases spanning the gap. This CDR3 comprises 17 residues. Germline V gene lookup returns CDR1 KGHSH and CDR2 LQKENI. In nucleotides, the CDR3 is TGTGCCAGCTCACCAAAACAGGACACAAGCAATAATTCACCCCTCCACTTT. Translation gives CASSPKQDTSNNSPLHF.

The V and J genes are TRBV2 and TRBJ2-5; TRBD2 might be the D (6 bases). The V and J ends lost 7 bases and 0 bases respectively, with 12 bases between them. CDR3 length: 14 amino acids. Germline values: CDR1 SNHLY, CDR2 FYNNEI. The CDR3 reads CASMSSGYQETQYF. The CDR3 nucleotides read TGTGCCAGCATGAGTAGCGGATACCAAGAGACCCAGTACTTC.

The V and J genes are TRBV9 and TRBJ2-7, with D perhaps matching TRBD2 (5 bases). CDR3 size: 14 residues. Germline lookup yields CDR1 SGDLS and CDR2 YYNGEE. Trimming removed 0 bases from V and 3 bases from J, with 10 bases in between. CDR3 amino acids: CASSVAPGNYEQYF. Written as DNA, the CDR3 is TGTGCCAGCAGCGTAGCTCCGGGAAACTACGAGCAGTACTTC.

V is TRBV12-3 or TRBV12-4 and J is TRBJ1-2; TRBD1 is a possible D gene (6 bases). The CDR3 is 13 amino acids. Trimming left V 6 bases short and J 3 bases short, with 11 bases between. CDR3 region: CASSEKGDYGYTF. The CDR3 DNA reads TGTGCCAGCAGCGAGAAGGGGGACTATGGCTACACCTTC.

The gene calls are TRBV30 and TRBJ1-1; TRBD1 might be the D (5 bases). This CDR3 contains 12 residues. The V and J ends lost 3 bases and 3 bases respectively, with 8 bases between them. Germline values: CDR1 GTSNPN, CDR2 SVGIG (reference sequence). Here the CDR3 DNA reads TGTGCCTGGAGCCTCAGGGACACTGAAGCTTTCTTT. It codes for CAWSLRDTEAFF.

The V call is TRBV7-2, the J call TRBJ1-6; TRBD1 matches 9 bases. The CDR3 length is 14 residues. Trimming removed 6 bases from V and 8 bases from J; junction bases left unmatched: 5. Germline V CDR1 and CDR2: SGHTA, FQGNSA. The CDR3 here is CASSRRDRDSPLHF. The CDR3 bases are TGTGCCAGCAGTCGACGGGACAGGGATTCACCCCTCCACTTT.

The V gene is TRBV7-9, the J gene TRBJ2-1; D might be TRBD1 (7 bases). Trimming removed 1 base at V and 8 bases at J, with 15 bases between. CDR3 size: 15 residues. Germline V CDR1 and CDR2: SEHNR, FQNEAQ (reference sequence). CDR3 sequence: CASSLVPQGGYEQFF. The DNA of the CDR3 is TGTGCCAGCAGCTTAGTGCCCCAGGGGGGTTATGAGCAGTTCTTC.

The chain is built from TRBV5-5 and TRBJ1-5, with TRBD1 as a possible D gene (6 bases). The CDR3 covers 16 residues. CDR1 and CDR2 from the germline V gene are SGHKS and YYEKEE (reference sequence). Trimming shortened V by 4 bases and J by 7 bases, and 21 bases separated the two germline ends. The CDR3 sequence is CASSTSGTLVRQPQHF. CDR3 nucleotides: TGTGCCAGCAGCACATCCGGGACACTGGTTCGACAGCCCCAGCATTTT. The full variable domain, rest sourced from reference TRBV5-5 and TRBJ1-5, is DAGVTQSPTHLIKTRGQQVTLRCSPISGHKSVSWYQQVLGQGPQFIFQYYEKEERGRGNFPDRFSARQFPNYSSELNVNALLLGDSALYLCASSTSGTLVRQPQHFGDGTRLSIL.

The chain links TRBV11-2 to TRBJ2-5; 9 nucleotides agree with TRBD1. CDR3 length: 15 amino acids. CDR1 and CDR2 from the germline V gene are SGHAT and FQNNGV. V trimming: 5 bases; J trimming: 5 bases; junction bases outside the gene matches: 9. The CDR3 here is CASSEGQGSWETQYF. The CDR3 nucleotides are TGTGCCAGCAGCGAAGGACAGGGGAGTTGGGAGACCCAGTACTTC.